The rows below give T cell receptor beta chains drawn from one sample of a study of cytomegalovirus exposure and HLA in healthy donors. Clones were read by immunoSEQ multiplex PCR, and TCRdb kept only the in-frame ones, dropping some. There are about 150,000 clones in the sample; 70% to 90% occur only once, and around 20% lies in the top ten. The sample taken for sequencing was PBMCs. The source of these receptors is a man younger than 35 in good health and CMV-seropositive. Both conserved end residues are part of each CDR3. The D gene is left open where the match is weak. A clone size is listed for some rows: how often the clone was seen (once, few, many), or a class if it is expanded.

abundance	v_gene	d_gene	j_gene	CDR3nt	CDR3aa
-	TRBV9	-	TRBJ2-1	TGTGCCAGCAGCAAAAGCGGCCTCTCCTACAATGAGCAGTTCTTC	CASSKSGLSYNEQFF
-	TRBV7-2	TRBD1	TRBJ1-2	TGTGCCAGCAGCTATGGACAGGGGACCTATGGCTACACCTTC	CASSYGQGTYGYTF
once	TRBV7-8	TRBD1	TRBJ1-2	TGTGCCAGCAGCCTCGGACAGGGCGGCACTCGGAACTATGGCTACACCTTC	CASSLGQGGTRNYGYTF
once	TRBV7-2	-	TRBJ2-4	TGTGCCAGCAGCTCATCGGGGGTTCTAGCCAAAAACATTCAGTACTTC	CASSSSGVLAKNIQYF
-	TRBV9	-	TRBJ2-7	TGTGCCAGCAGCGTAAGCCAGGGCCCCTACGAGCAGTACTTC	CASSVSQGPYEQYF
-	TRBV5-1	TRBD2	TRBJ2-1	TGCGCCAGCAGCCCCGCTAGCGGGGGGGCGTATGAGCAGTTCTTC	CASSPASGGAYEQFF
-	TRBV19	-	TRBJ2-6	TGTGCCAGTAGTATTTACAGCTCTGGGGCCAACGTCCTGACTTTC	CASSIYSSGANVLTF
-	TRBV6-1	-	TRBJ1-1	TGTGCCAGTAGAAGACAGCAGAACACTGAAGCTTTCTTT	CASRRQQNTEAFF
-	TRBV19	-	TRBJ2-7	TGTGCCAGCGGGGACATAACCTACGAGCAGTACTTC	CASGDITYEQYF
-	TRBV7-2	TRBD2	TRBJ2-1	TGTGCCAGCAGCCCGCAAGCGGGAGTATCATACAATGAGCAGTTCTTC	CASSPQAGVSYNEQFF
-	TRBV2	TRBD1	TRBJ2-1	TGTGCCAGCAGTGGTGGGACAGGGAGGTATGAGCAGTTCTTC	CASSGGTGRYEQFF
-	TRBV29-1	-	TRBJ1-2	TGCAGCGTTGAAAAATTGGCGGGGCGGGGTGGCTACACCTTC	CSVEKLAGRGGYTF
once	TRBV27	TRBD1	TRBJ1-2	TGTGCCAGCAGTTTCGGTATGTTAGGAGGGCAGGGGGCCTGGTATGGCTACACCTTC	CASSFGMLGGQGAWYGYTF
-	TRBV7-9	-	TRBJ2-1	TGTGCCAGCAGCTTAGTGACGGGGTTCAACGGTGAGCAGTTCTTC	CASSLVTGFNGEQFF
-	TRBV13	TRBD1	TRBJ1-2	TGTGCCAGCAGCTTCGCCGGGACAGGGGTTCGGGGCTACACCTTC	CASSFAGTGVRGYTF
-	TRBV6-5	-	TRBJ1-3	TGTGCCAGCAGTTACTCGAGTAGGAGCACCATATATTTT	CASSYSSRSTIYF
-	TRBV7-3	-	TRBJ1-4	TGTGCCAGCAGCTTGGCTGGCGGACTAAATGAAAAACTGTTTTTT	CASSLAGGLNEKLFF
-	TRBV11-3	TRBD2	TRBJ2-5	TGTGCCAGCAGCGCGGGACTAGCGGGGGGTGAGACCCAGTACTTC	CASSAGLAGGETQYF
-	TRBV6-1	TRBD2	TRBJ2-5	TGTGCCAGCAGTGGGGGGACTAGCGTTAGGGAGACCCAGTACTTC	CASSGGTSVRETQYF
-	TRBV6-6	-	TRBJ1-2	TGTGCCAGCAGTTACGTAATCGGGGAGGGTGGCTACACCTTC	CASSYVIGEGGYTF
-	TRBV5-1	-	TRBJ2-1	TGCGCCAGCAGCTTTGGTCAGGGCCCCTACAATGAGCAGTTCTTC	CASSFGQGPYNEQFF
-	TRBV30	-	TRBJ2-5	TGTGCCTGGAGTGTAGGGGCAGGGGCCCAAGAGACCCAGTACTTC	CAWSVGAGAQETQYF
-	TRBV7-3	-	TRBJ1-4	TGTGCCAGCAACGGCAAAAACAGTGGAAAACTGTTTTTT	CASNGKNSGKLFF
-	TRBV7-9	TRBD2	TRBJ2-1	TGTGCCAGCAGCTCCTTTAGCGGGAGTTCCTACAATGAGCAGTTCTTC	CASSSFSGSSYNEQFF
-	TRBV4-1	TRBD1	TRBJ2-7	TGCGCCAGCAGACGACAGGGTTCGGGCAACGAGCAGTACTTC	CASRRQGSGNEQYF
once	TRBV7-9	-	TRBJ2-5	TGTGCCAGCAGCTCGACAGGGAGGTGGGAGACCCAGTACTTC	CASSSTGRWETQYF
-	TRBV7-8	-	TRBJ2-4	TGTGCCAGCAGCTTAGCGAGGGGGAGGGCCCCCCAAAACATTCAGTACTTC	CASSLARGRAPQNIQYF
-	TRBV30	TRBD1	TRBJ1-2	TGTGCCTGGAAGCGGACAGGGGGATCCTATGGCTACACCTTC	CAWKRTGGSYGYTF
-	TRBV7-9	TRBD1	TRBJ1-2	TGTGCCAGCAGCACGCTGAGGGGTCCGGGGACAGAGAACTATGGCTACACCTTC	CASSTLRGPGTENYGYTF
-	TRBV7-3	TRBD1	TRBJ2-6	TGTGCCAGCAGCCCAGGGGGCGCTGGGGCCAACGTCCTGACTTTC	CASSPGGAGANVLTF
-	TRBV27	-	TRBJ1-4	TGTGCCAGCAGGACCCAGGACAGACCTAATGAAAAACTGTTTTTT	CASRTQDRPNEKLFF
once	TRBV18	-	TRBJ1-3	TGTGCCAGCTCACCAACTCGGAGCTCTGGAAACACCATATATTTT	CASSPTRSSGNTIYF
once	TRBV4-3	-	TRBJ2-7	TGCGCCAGCAGCCAAGAAAGGGCAGGGGGGCACGAGCAGTACTTC	CASSQERAGGHEQYF
-	TRBV7-2	-	TRBJ2-5	TGTGCCAGCAGCTTAAATGGACAGAAAGAGACCCAGTACTTC	CASSLNGQKETQYF
-	TRBV11-2	TRBD1	TRBJ2-7	TGTGCCAGCAGCCCCAGACAGGGGTCCTACGAGCAGTACTTC	CASSPRQGSYEQYF
-	TRBV2	-	TRBJ2-6	TGTGCCAGCAGTACTGGGGCGCGTGGGGCCAACGTCCTGACTTTC	CASSTGARGANVLTF
-	TRBV5-6	-	TRBJ1-3	TGTGCCAGCAGCGGGCCCACCATATATTTT	CASSGPTIYF
-	TRBV5-6	-	TRBJ2-6	TGTGCCAGCATCGGAACAGGGCCCTTCTCTGGGGCCAACGTCCTGACTTTC	CASIGTGPFSGANVLTF
-	TRBV15	TRBD2	TRBJ2-1	TGTGCCACCAGCAGATACAACGGACTAGGCAATGAGCAGTTCTTC	CATSRYNGLGNEQFF
-	TRBV20-1	-	TRBJ2-7	TGCAGCGCGGGGTCCTACGAGCAGTACTTC	CSAGSYEQYF